A single sample is the source of the 2 T cell receptor beta chains below, sequenced in a study of a mutant IDH1 vaccine in newly diagnosed glioma. Profiling relied on immunoSEQ multiplex PCR, and the TCRdb table lists in-frame clones only, not all of them. Found here are tens of thousands of clones, about two thirds of them singletons; the top ten hold 4.8%. No antigens are known for them. Indicated time point: week 47, end of study. A 20-mer mutant IDH1 peptide at 300 ug was injected subcutaneously with topical imiquimod. This specimen was peripheral blood mononuclear cells (PBMCs), taken from a glioma patient whose treatment included an IDH1 peptide vaccine. These receptors all come from a man in his forties or fifties with glioma. Some clones in this sample may be carry-over from other donors' samples.

The table lists this clone with a few counts. In DNA, the CDR3 is TGTGCCAGCAGCGTATCGGTTGGGACTGAAGCTTTCTTT. This translates into CASSVSVGTEAFF. The chain employs TRBV7-9 and TRBJ1-1; D is unresolved. The V gene lost 5 bases and the J gene lost 5 bases, with 12 bases spanning the gap. There are 13 residues in the CDR3. Germline V gene lookup returns CDR1 SEHNR and CDR2 FQNEAQ (reference sequence). The full variable domain, with the rest looked up from reference TRBV7-9 and TRBJ1-1, is DTGVSQNPRHKITKRGQNVTFRCDPISEHNRLYWYRQTLGQGPEFLTYFQNEAQLEKSRLLSDRFSAERPKGSFSTLEIQRTEQGDSAMYLCASSVSVGTEAFFGQGTRLTVV.

The V gene is TRBV6-5, the J gene TRBJ1-2; maybe TRBD1 (5 bases). The V and J ends lost 4 bases and 4 bases respectively, with 10 bases between them. The CDR3 is 13 residues long. Germline V gene lookup returns CDR1 MNHEY and CDR2 SVGAGI. The CDR3 protein is CASSSQGIYGYTF. The CDR3, as DNA: TGTGCCAGCAGTTCGCAGGGAATCTATGGCTACACCTTC.